Listed here are 8 T cell receptor beta chains from one sample, sequenced in a study of T cell clones after liver transplantation. The table came from immunoSEQ multiplex PCR; TCRdb's copy has only in-frame clones and leaves some out. The table includes fewer than 85,000 clones, around 78% detected once. The sequencing here drew on CD4+ T cells from blood, taken at the 22-month timepoint. These receptors all come from a human patient who received a liver transplant. The T cells may come from the graft donor.

The chain links TRBV28 to TRBJ1-2; 7 nucleotides agree with TRBD1. Per germline, CDR1 MDHEN and CDR2 SYDVKM. This CDR3 is 14 amino acids long. With 5 bases clipped from V and 8 bases from J, the junction kept 11 bases outside the gene matches. The DNA for the CDR3 is TGTGCCAGCAGTCCGCATCAGGGGGAAGGGGGCTACACCTTC. This sequence encodes CASSPHQGEGGYTF.

The gene calls are TRBV4-3 and TRBJ1-5; D is uncertain. The V gene lost 2 bases and the J gene lost 5 bases, with 7 bases spanning the gap. There are 13 residues in the CDR3. Germline lookup yields CDR1 LGHNA and CDR2 YSLEER. As DNA, the CDR3 is TGCGCCAGCAGCCAATCACGTGATCAGCCCCAGCATTTT. This codes for CASSQSRDQPQHF.

The chain uses TRBV9 and TRBJ2-3, with D possibly TRBD2 on 7 matching bases. The CDR3 consists of 18 residues. V was shortened by 2 bases and J by 0 bases, with 19 bases between the two germline ends. Per the germline V gene, CDR1 is SGDLS and CDR2 is YYNGEE. CDR3 sequence: CASSVGIGGQVSTDTQYF. The DNA for the CDR3 is TGTGCCAGCAGCGTGGGGATCGGGGGGCAGGTTAGCACAGATACGCAGTATTTT.

The rearrangement links TRBV28 to TRBJ2-3, with D maybe TRBD2 (5 bases). V lost 5 bases and J 2 bases, leaving 14 bases between the germline ends. CDR1 and CDR2 from the germline V gene are MDHEN and SYDVKM. This CDR3 spans 15 amino acids. DNA for the CDR3: TGTGCCAGCAGTCCCCGTCTCGGGAACACAGATACGCAGTATTTT. It translates to CASSPRLGNTDTQYF.

The rearrangement uses TRBV6-5 and TRBJ1-1, with 7 positions matching TRBD1. CDR1 and CDR2 from the germline V gene are MNHEY and SVGAGI. After removal of 6 bases from V and 8 bases from J, the junction contained 9 bases not matched to a gene. The CDR3 extends over 13 amino acids. In nucleotides, the CDR3 is TGTGCCAGCAGGCGGAGGGGGACAGAAGAAGCTTTCTTT. Translation gives CASRRRGTEEAFF.

This clone has just a few counts. The CDR3 coding sequence is TGTGCCAGCAGCTTTATGGGGCCTAATAACACCATATATTTT. Translating it yields CASSFMGPNNTIYF. This chain connects TRBV21-1 to TRBJ1-3; the listed D gene, TRBD1, was not tested against the DNA. TRBV21-1 is a known pseudogene. This CDR3 region has 14 residues.

The chain couples TRBV18 to TRBJ1-1; possibly TRBD1 for D (5 bases). In germline, CDR1 is KGHSH, CDR2 LQKENI. Trimming left V 3 bases short and J 3 bases short, with 17 bases between. The CDR3 has 16 amino acids. The CDR3 DNA reads as TGTGCCAGCTCACCGTCGAGGGGTGCCATATACACTGAAGCTTTCTTT. It codes for CASSPSRGAIYTEAFF.

This chain connects TRBV15 to TRBJ1-2; 9 bases are shared with TRBD1. V shed 0 bases and J 5 bases; nucleotides not matched to a gene: 13. The CDR3 spans 18 residues. CDR1 and CDR2 (germline): LNHNV, YYDKDF (reference sequence). CDR3 sequence: CATSREDRTGEDGYGYTF. The CDR3 coding sequence is TGTGCCACCAGCAGAGAAGATAGGACAGGGGAAGATGGGTATGGCTACACCTTC.